This T cell receptor beta chain was found in a study of T cell responses to AZD1222 COVID-19 vaccine. The protocol was immunoSEQ multiplex PCR, while the TCRdb copy is restricted to in-frame clones and leaves out a portion. Here the sample spans fewer than 150,000 clones, 85% to 90% being singletons. The CDR3 totals 15 residues. Trimming took 5 bases from V and 3 from J; bases not matched to a gene: 8. Germline CDR1 and CDR2: SGHNT and YYREEE (reference sequence). General observations from the study: Epitopes outside B.1.351 and B.1.1.7 mutated regions reportedly drew nearly half of spike TCRs.

Regarding this clone: Its antigen is still unknown.

This sequence originates from an adult in good health. Material: peripheral blood, obtained on day 0 of AZD1222 vaccination. The chain has TRBV5-4 and TRBJ2-1; 7 bases align to TRBD1. CDR3 residues: CASRRTGSGYNEQFF. CDR3 sequence (DNA): TGTGCCAGCAGGAGGACAGGATCTGGCTACAATGAGCAGTTCTTC.